The source of this T cell receptor beta chain is a study of T-cell reconstitution after alpha-beta-depleted transplantation in children. Construction of the TCRbeta library involved unique molecular identifiers. One entry per CDR3 protein results from TCRdb running MiXCR on the PCR reads. The sample contains fewer than 350,000 distinct CDR3 sequences, 9.5% to 13% of which appear only once. On this clonotype itself: The junction differs from germline at one of its ends, possibly a read error.

The CDR3 extends over 20 amino acids. CDR1 is LGHDT and CDR2 is YNNKEL in the germline V gene (reference sequence). The TCR originated in a boy younger than two with acute myeloid leukemia, due to receive a stem cell transplant. The source was PBMCs, collected before TCRalphabeta/CD19-depleted stem cell transplant. The chain links TRBV3-1 to TRBJ2-4, with 8 bases lining up with TRBD2. The CDR3 loop is CASTQDGLRGAGLAKNIQYF. The CDR3 nucleotides are TGTGCCAGCACCCAAGATGGCTTGCGGGGGGCAGGTCTAGCCAAAAACATTCAGTACTTC.